The 3 T cell receptor beta chains given below trace back to one sample, sequenced in a study of T-cell reconstitution after alpha-beta-depleted transplantation in children. A TCRbeta library incorporating unique molecular identifiers was prepared. TCRdb reanalysed the PCR reads using MiXCR and keeps one entry per CDR3 protein. Of 600,000 to 800,000 distinct CDR3 sequences detected, 10% to 15% appear once; the ten largest clones hold 0.65% to 0.9%. Specimen: PBMCs, collected before TCRalphabeta/CD19-depleted stem cell transplant. The receptors originated from a girl aged 2-10 years with congenital amegakaryocytic thrombocytopenia, due to receive a stem cell transplant.

This clonotype was counted ten times or more. The chain employs TRBV12-3 or TRBV12-4 and TRBJ2-1; D is possibly TRBD2 (7 bases). The length of the CDR3 is 20 residues. The V end was cut by 1 base, the J end by 0 bases, with 22 bases between. The CDR3 protein is CASSLVRRGLLKGSYNEQFF. The CDR3 region has the DNA TGTGCCAGCAGTTTAGTGAGGCGGGGGCTCCTCAAAGGCTCCTACAATGAGCAGTTCTTC.

The chain links TRBV3-1 to TRBJ1-1, with D tentatively TRBD1 (6 bases). Looked up from germline, CDR1 is LGHDT and CDR2 is YNNKEL (reference sequence). V lost 8 bases and J lost 4, with 11 bases in between. The length of the CDR3 is 12 residues. CDR3 amino acids: CASRTETTEAFF. In nucleotides, the CDR3 is TGTGCCAGCCGGACAGAGACCACTGAAGCTTTCTTT.

This clonotype showed up many times. This chain uses TRBV9 with TRBJ2-1; no clear D. The CDR3 contains 16 residues. Germline V gives CDR1 SGDLS, CDR2 YYNGEE. Deletions cut 5 bases from V and 6 bases from J, with 21 bases between. The CDR3 loop reads CASSPSWEGLGNEQFF. In DNA, the CDR3 is TGTGCCAGCAGTCCTTCTTGGGAAGGATTGGGCAATGAGCAGTTCTTC. Combining the CDR3 with reference TRBV9 and TRBJ2-1 gives the whole variable domain DSGVTQTPKHLITATGQRVTLRCSPRSGDLSVYWYQQSLDQGLQFLIQYYNGEERAKGNILERFSAQQFPDLHSELNLSSLELGDSALYFCASSPSWEGLGNEQFFGPGTRLTVL.